This T cell receptor (beta chain) was profiled in a study of blood T cell repertoires in COVID-19. This table comes from immunoSEQ multiplex PCR, and its TCRdb copy is limited to in-frame clones, with some not included. The table includes 150,000 to 200,000 clones, under 85% detected once. The V and J ends lost 3 bases and 0 bases, in that order; junction bases with no gene match: 15. This CDR3 spans 18 amino acids. Germline V CDR1 and CDR2: DFQATT, SNEGSKA (reference sequence). The chain carries TRBV20-1 and TRBJ1-1; 8 nucleotides line up with TRBD1. The clonotype was recovered from a woman older than 75 with acute or convalescent COVID-19. The source material was peripheral blood. The CDR3 spells CSASPADRAGGMNTEAFF. Written as DNA, the CDR3 is TGCAGTGCTAGTCCCGCGGACAGGGCTGGAGGGATGAACACTGAAGCTTTCTTT.